Listed below are T cell receptor beta chains from one sample, sequenced in a study of blood T cell repertoires in COVID-19. Assay: immunoSEQ multiplex PCR; the TCRdb copy retains only in-frame clones and omits some. The sample consists of about 200,000 clones, 89% of them appearing once. The sequenced material came from PBMCs or T cells enriched from blood (not recorded which). The origin of the receptors is a young woman who had recovered from COVID-19. Both conserved end residues are part of each CDR3. The D gene is left open where the match is weak. Size is stated for part of the rows, as once, few or many counts, or as a class when the clone is expanded.

v_call	d_call	clone_size	j_call	cdr3_aa	cdr3_nt
TRBV6-4	TRBD1	NA	TRBJ2-3	CASSPTGGAADTQYF	TGTGCCAGCAGTCCCACAGGGGGCGCGGCAGATACGCAGTATTTT
TRBV9	TRBD1	once	TRBJ1-2	CASSALPPGQGTGYTF	TGTGCCAGCAGCGCCCTGCCTCCGGGACAGGGAACCGGCTACACCTTC
TRBV5-1	TRBD1	once	TRBJ2-7	CASSSVQGASYEQYF	TGCGCCAGCAGCTCCGTACAGGGGGCTAGTTACGAGCAGTACTTC
TRBV19	TRBD1	NA	TRBJ1-2	CASSKRGPNYGYTF	TGTGCCAGTAGCAAGAGGGGGCCTAACTATGGCTACACCTTC
TRBV5-4	NA	NA	TRBJ1-6	CASSSDRRDSPLHF	TGTGCCAGCAGCTCCGACCGACGGGATTCACCCCTCCACTTT
TRBV6-5	TRBD1	NA	TRBJ2-7	CASRARQGLLYEQYF	TGTGCCAGCAGAGCCCGACAGGGTCTCCTCTACGAGCAGTACTTC
TRBV6-5	NA	NA	TRBJ1-6	CASRYRGRSPLHF	TGTGCCAGCAGGTATAGGGGTCGTTCACCCCTCCACTTT
TRBV29-1	NA	NA	TRBJ2-2	CSVEGTNTGELFF	TGCAGCGTTGAAGGCACAAACACCGGGGAGCTGTTTTTT
TRBV7-2	TRBD1	NA	TRBJ1-4	CASSRQGDEKLFF	TGTGCCAGCAGCAGACAGGGGGACGAAAAACTGTTTTTT
TRBV5-1	TRBD2	NA	TRBJ2-3	CASSSLLAAGTDTQYF	TGCGCCAGCAGCTCCTTACTAGCGGCGGGCACAGATACGCAGTATTTT
TRBV19	NA	NA	TRBJ1-1	CASSIGPHQNTEAFF	TGTGCCAGTAGTATAGGGCCCCACCAGAACACTGAAGCTTTCTTT
TRBV6-5	NA	NA	TRBJ2-1	CASSRQGQNNEQFF	TGTGCCAGCAGTCGTCAGGGCCAGAACAATGAGCAGTTCTTC
TRBV7-9	TRBD1	NA	TRBJ1-1	CASSYTTGSEAFF	TGTGCCAGCAGCTATACGACAGGGTCTGAAGCTTTCTTT
TRBV28	TRBD2	NA	TRBJ2-1	CASRSSSGGPINEQFF	TGTGCCAGCAGATCATCTAGCGGGGGGCCCATCAATGAGCAGTTCTTC
TRBV19	NA	NA	TRBJ1-5	CASSIPTEPNQPQHF	TGTGCCAGTAGTATTCCCACAGAACCCAATCAGCCCCAGCATTTT
TRBV5-4	NA	NA	TRBJ2-3	CASSPGATDTQYF	TGTGCCAGCAGCCCCGGAGCCACAGATACGCAGTATTTT
TRBV28	NA	NA	TRBJ1-3	CASSSPYGNTIYF	TGTGCCAGCAGCTCCCCCTATGGAAACACCATATATTTT